The 2 T cell receptor beta chains in this list originate from one sample, sequenced in a study of blood T cell repertoires in COVID-19. Clones were sequenced by immunoSEQ multiplex PCR, and TCRdb holds only the in-frame ones, with some missing. The table records about 400,000 clones, 86% of them present only once. The sequenced sample consisted of peripheral blood. All receptors come from a woman younger than 45 with active or convalescent COVID-19.

The chain couples TRBV7-9 to TRBJ2-3, with 16 bases lining up with TRBD2. V shed 10 bases, J shed 3 bases, and the junction held 10 bases outside the gene matches. The germline gives CDR1 SEHNR, CDR2 FQNEAQ (reference sequence). CDR3 length: 17 residues. The CDR3 reads CANIPGLAGGHTDTQYF. As DNA, the CDR3 is TGTGCCAACATACCGGGACTAGCGGGGGGGCATACAGATACGCAGTATTTT.

A single count supports this clone. The rearrangement joins TRBV2 to TRBJ1-5; 7 bases fit TRBD1. CDR1 and CDR2 (germline): SNHLY, FYNNEI. With 4 bases clipped from V and 6 bases from J, the junction kept 9 bases outside the gene matches. The CDR3 length is 15 residues. Written as DNA, the CDR3 is TGTGCCAGCAGTGGTGTTTCGGCAGGGGGTCAGCCCCAGCATTTT. Encoded protein: CASSGVSAGGQPQHF.